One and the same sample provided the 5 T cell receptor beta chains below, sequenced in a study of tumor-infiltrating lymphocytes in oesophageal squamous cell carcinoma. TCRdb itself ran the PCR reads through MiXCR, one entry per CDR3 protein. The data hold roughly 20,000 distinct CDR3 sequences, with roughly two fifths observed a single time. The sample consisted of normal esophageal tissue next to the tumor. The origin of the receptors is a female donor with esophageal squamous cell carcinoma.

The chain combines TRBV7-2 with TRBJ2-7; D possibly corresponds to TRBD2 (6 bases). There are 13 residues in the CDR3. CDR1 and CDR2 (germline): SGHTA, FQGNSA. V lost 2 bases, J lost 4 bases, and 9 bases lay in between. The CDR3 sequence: CASSLRREYEQYF. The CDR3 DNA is TGTGCCAGCAGCTTACGGAGGGAATACGAGCAGTACTTC.

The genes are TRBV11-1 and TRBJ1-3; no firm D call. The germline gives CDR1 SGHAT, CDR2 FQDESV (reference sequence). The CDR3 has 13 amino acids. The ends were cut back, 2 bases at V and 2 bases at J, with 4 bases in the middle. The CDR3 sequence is CASSLNTGNTIYF. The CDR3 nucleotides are TGTGCCAGCAGCTTAAATACTGGAAACACCATATATTTT.

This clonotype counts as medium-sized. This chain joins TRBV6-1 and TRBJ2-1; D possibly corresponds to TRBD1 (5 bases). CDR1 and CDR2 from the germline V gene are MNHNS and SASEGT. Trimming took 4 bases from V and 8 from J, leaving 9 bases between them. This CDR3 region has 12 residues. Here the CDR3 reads CASSAQGYEQFF. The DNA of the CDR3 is TGTGCCAGCAGTGCCCAGGGCTATGAGCAGTTCTTC.

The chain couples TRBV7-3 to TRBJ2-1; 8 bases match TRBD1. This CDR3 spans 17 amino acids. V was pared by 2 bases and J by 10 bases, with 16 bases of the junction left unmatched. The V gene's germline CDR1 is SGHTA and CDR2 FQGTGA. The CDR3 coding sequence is TGTGCCAGCAGCTTATCCCCCTCAAACAGGGGGGTCAAAGAGCAGTTCTTC. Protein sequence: CASSLSPSNRGVKEQFF.

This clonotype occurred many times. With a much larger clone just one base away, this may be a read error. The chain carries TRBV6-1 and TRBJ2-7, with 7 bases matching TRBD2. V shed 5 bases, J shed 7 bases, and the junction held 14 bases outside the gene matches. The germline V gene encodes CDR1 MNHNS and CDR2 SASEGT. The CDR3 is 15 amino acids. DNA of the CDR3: TGTGCCAGCAGTCCTCGGGAGGCCTCCTACAATGAGCAGTACTTC. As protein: CASSPREASYNEQYF.